This T cell receptor beta chain was observed in a study of beta chain features in type 1 diabetes. Background on the study: Patients looked much like healthy donors when it came to age, gender and cell yields.

As every portion of the isolated RNA was reverse transcribed, the sequencing read expressed TCRB transcripts. Assay: immunoSEQ multiplex PCR; the TCRdb copy retains only in-frame clones and omits some. The sample lists about 160,000 clones; about a tenth were seen once. Study-level points and caveats: TCRB repertoires of naive, central memory and Treg cells appeared more similar among patients than among healthy donors. Significant though moderate, a shortening of TCRB CDR3s appeared in all four CD4+ subsets of Type 1 diabetes patients. Whether TCRB rearrangement is influenced by HLA type was left unresolved in this analysis.

This clone was found a few times. Its antigen is unknown. Trimming took 0 bases from V and 5 from J, leaving 11 bases between them. The CDR3 extends over 14 amino acids. Germline lookup yields CDR1 SGHRS and CDR2 YFSETQ. The material sequenced was central memory CD4+ T cells from blood. The chain joins TRBV5-1 to TRBJ2-5; TRBD2 is a possible D gene (5 bases). The origin of this receptor is a man aged 25 to 40 with type 1 diabetes. The CDR3 DNA sequence: TGCGCCAGCAGCTTGGTTTGGGAGCGGGAGACCCAGTACTTC. Translated: CASSLVWERETQYF.